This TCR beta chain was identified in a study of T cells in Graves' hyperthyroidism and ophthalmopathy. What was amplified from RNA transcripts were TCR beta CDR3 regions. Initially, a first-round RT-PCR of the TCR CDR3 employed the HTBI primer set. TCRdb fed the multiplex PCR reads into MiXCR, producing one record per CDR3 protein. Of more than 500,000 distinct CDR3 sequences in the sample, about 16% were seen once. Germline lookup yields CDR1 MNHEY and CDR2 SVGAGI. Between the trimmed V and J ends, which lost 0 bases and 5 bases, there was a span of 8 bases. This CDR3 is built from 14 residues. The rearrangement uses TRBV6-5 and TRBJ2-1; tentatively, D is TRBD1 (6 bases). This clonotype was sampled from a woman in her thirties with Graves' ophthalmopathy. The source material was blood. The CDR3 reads CASSYSPGDNEQFF. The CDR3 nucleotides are TGTGCCAGCAGTTACTCGCCAGGGGACAATGAGCAGTTCTTC.